This note documents a single T cell receptor (beta chain) sequence. Its antigen is not yet known. Per-base quality was not reported, and no clone a single base away is much larger than it. A single peripheral blood draw of around 120 mL on average was collected from each donor into heparinised tubes. A BD FACSAria II and a panel including CD45RO, CCR7, CD25, CD127, CD95 and CD27 were used to sort naive, central memory, regulatory and stem cell-like memory CD4+ T cells. Every sorted population had a purity above 95%. PBMCs were separated immediately by Lymphoprep density gradient centrifugation and were stained directly, without being cultured. To minimize batch effects, samples were stained and sorted in pairs, one healthy donor with one patient per experiment. The sample belongs to a study of beta chain features in type 1 diabetes (dated by TCRdb to between 2017 and 2018). About the full investigation: Mean age, gender distribution, total cell number and subset yield were not different between patients and healthy donors. Across all samples, almost 110 million sorted cells were examined, and cell number per subset correlated strongly with RNA yield. The study compared the TCRB repertoires of sorted circulating CD4+ T cell subsets in recently diagnosed type 1 diabetes patients with those in matched healthy donors. Naive and central memory subsets were obtained from all 30 or so donors, but regulatory and stem cell-like memory subsets were isolated from only 8 patients and roughly eight healthy donors.

On the study overall, not on this receptor specifically: A moderate but significant shortening of TCRB CDR3 length was observed in type 1 diabetes patients in all four CD4+ subsets. HLA sub-analyses involved small numbers of individuals, so any influence of HLA type on TCRB rearrangement remained unresolved. Patients with type 1 diabetes made fewer insertions and deleted more nucleotides at VDJ recombination sites, implying thymic rearrangement abnormalities. The naive, central memory and regulatory TCRB repertoires appeared to resemble one another more closely among patients than among healthy donors. Because cDNA rather than genomic DNA was sequenced, highly expressing activated cells could have been over-represented, although no difference in activation and CD3 levels was found between groups. PCR might favor shorter templates, but patient and control samples were amplified and corrected together, so any skew would affect both groups equally.

The entire isolated RNA was reverse transcribed using the High Capacity cDNA Reverse Transcription Kit, and thus expressed TCRB transcripts were sequenced. Deep immunoSEQ sequencing was applied to naive, central memory and regulatory T cell samples, giving an average of roughly 3.5 million total reads per sample. Sorted cells were lysed in RLT buffer and RNA was extracted with DNase-treated RNeasy Micro or Mini kits, depending on cell number. To prevent cross-contamination, each cell subset was processed individually, whereas patient and healthy donor samples were processed jointly. Using the immunoSEQ multiplex PCR, TCRB sequences were amplified from cDNA into 87-bp fragments spanning the CDR3 region. Amplicons were sequenced on the Illumina HiSeq platform. The authors processed their data as follows. Synthetic template baselines were used to correct PCR bias computationally, reads within Hamming distance 2 were collapsed together, and singletons that could not be merged were discarded. By aligning reads against IMGT, V, D and J genes, CDR3 length, and insertions or deletions at six rearrangement sites were assigned. Within each subset, clonotype counts were normalized to sorted cell number, after which true diversity and Gini coefficients were computed with the tcR R package. Repertoire sharing was quantified using the overlap coefficient calculated on TCRB nucleotide sequences. Out-of-frame TCRB sequences from naive cells were analyzed as a proxy for the pre-selection repertoire. Here the immuneACCESS table is served through TCRdb, limited to in-frame sequences with V and J called. Missing clones are a known gap in these copies; in checked studies unresolved V genes cover under half, and the rest lacks a known reason. The V and J calls and clone size come from that table; D and trimming were worked out from the DNA. The sample table contains roughly 700,000 clones; only one count was recorded for around an eighth of them. The top ten clones comprise approximately 0.022% of the sample.

V and J lose 6 bases and 3 bases, and a span of 18 bases separates them. The CDR3 runs 15 amino acids, cysteine and phenylalanine included. Of all the DNA, just the CDR3 is kept, 45 bases in frame from base 1. The germline V gene gives CDR1 as MDHEN and CDR2 as SYDVKM. This sequence was found in a man younger than 35 with type 1 diabetes. Source material: naive CD4+ T cells from blood. The cell subset or site label, as the study defines it: true naive CD4+ T cells. Here the chain combines TRBV28 and TRBJ2-7, with no confident D gene call. The CDR3 here reads CASRPLGYSFYEQYF. The DNA sequence follows: TGTGCCAGCAGGCCCTTAGGGTACAGCTTCTACGAGCAGTACTTC.